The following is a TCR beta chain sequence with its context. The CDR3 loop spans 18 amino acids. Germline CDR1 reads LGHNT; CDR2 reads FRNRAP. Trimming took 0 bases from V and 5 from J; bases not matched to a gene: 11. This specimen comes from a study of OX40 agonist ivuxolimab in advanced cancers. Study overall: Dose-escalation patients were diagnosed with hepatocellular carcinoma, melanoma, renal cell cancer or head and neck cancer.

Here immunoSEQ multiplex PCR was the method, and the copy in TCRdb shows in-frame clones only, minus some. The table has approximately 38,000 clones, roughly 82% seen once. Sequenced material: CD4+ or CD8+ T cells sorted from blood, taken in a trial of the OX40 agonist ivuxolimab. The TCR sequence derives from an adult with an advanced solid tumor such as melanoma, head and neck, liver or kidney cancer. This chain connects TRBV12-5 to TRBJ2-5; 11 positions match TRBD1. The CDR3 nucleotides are TGTGCTAGTGGTTTGGTACCCCTAACGGACAGGGGGCAGGAGACCCAGTACTTC. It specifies CASGLVPLTDRGQETQYF.